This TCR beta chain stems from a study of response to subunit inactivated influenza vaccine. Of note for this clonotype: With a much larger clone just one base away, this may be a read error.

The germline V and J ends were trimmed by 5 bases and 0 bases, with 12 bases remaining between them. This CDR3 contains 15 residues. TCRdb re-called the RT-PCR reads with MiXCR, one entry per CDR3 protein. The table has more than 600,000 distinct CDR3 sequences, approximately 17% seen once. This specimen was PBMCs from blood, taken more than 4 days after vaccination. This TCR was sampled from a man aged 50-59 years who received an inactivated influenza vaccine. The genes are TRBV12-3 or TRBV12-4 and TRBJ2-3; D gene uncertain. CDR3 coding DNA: TGTGCCAGCAGTCCCCCTGAGCGCAGCACAGATACGCAGTATTTT. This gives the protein CASSPPERSTDTQYF.